The clone carrying this TCR beta chain was observed a single time. The antigen is undetermined. Unexposed donor CD4+ T cells date from 2011-2018, before the COVID-19 pandemic. The cells were cultured for over eight days before CD4+ T cells were isolated. Testing used SARS-CoV-2 S/N and four cold-coronavirus spikes on unexposed-donor CD4+ T cells, cells permitting. PBMCs were plated at roughly 2 million per well in IL-2-containing medium. The data stem from a study of CD4 T cells in relation to SARS-CoV-2 and coronaviruses. Study-wide context: The negative reference was HIV-1 Nef peptide pool or peptide-free culture.

Germline lookup yields CDR1 MGHRA and CDR2 YSYEKL. The CDR3 contains 17 residues. V dropped 1 base and J dropped 9 bases, with 23 bases sitting between them. TCRdb keeps only in-frame clones here, not all; method: immunoSEQ multiplex PCR. This table holds more than 25,000 clones, approximately 73% found once. This chain joins TRBV4-1 and TRBJ2-3; D may be TRBD1 or TRBD2 (6 bases each). Source material: CD4+ T cells from PBMCs, cultured in vitro. This clonotype was obtained from a human donor in good health. The CDR3 DNA sequence: TGCGCCAGCAGCCAAGTGCCGTCGGGGAGTGGGGGGCGAACGCAGTATTTT. It yields the protein CASSQVPSGSGGRTQYF.